This TCR beta chain was profiled in a study of sequential checkpoint blockade in melanoma. Study-wide results and limits: T-cell fraction and clonality followed PD-L1 and CD8+ counts, not mutational load.

Assay used: immunoSEQ multiplex PCR; TCRdb lists only in-frame clones, some missing. The data contain a few thousand clones, roughly a third of them seen just once; the ten biggest clones take up about 6.6%. The treatment is: randomized to nivolumab then ipilimumab (arm A) or the reverse (arm B). DNA-damaging chemotherapy had not been given to any patient beforehand. This clone has more than one count but fewer than ten. Its antigen is as yet unknown. The CDR3 has 14 amino acids. Per the germline V gene, CDR1 is MDHEN and CDR2 is SYDVKM. The ends were cut back, 5 bases at V and 7 bases at J, with 15 bases in the middle.

Sequenced material: tumor tissue (inferred from file names), taken from a patient given nivolumab and ipilimumab in sequence. This TCR was recovered from a human donor with melanoma. V is TRBV28 and J is TRBJ1-5, with D unclear. The CDR3 bases are TGTGCCAGCAGTCCCAGGCTCCCGGAGCAGCCCCAGCATTTT. Encoded protein: CASSPRLPEQPQHF.